The 20 T cell receptor beta chains reported below all come from one sample, sequenced in a study of shared clonotypes between healthy human individuals. Libraries were prepared by immunoSEQ multiplex PCR; TCRdb keeps only in-frame clonotypes and omits some of them. The sample yields approximately 840,000 clones, about 96% seen once. Selected positively for CCR7 and CD45RO-negative, naive CD8 cells excluded terminally differentiated effector memory CD45RA+ cells. Sequenced: naive CD8+ T cells sorted from blood. The receptor set was obtained from a man aged 25 to 45 in good health.

V is TRBV27 and J is TRBJ1-5; D gene unclear. Germline V lookup: CDR1 MNHEY, CDR2 SMNVEV (reference sequence). The ends were cut back, 1 base at V and 6 bases at J, with 7 bases in the middle. The CDR3 runs to 13 residues. CDR3 bases: TGTGCCAGCAGTTTATTGGGAGCTCAGCCCCAGCATTTT. It yields the protein CASSLLGAQPQHF.

The chain is built from TRBV11-2 and TRBJ2-1, with TRBD2 as a possible D gene (5 bases). The germline gives CDR1 SGHAT, CDR2 FQNNGV. This CDR3 is built from 13 residues. Trimming removed 10 bases at V and 0 bases at J, with 10 bases between. The CDR3 reads CATEGGSYNEQFF. CDR3 DNA sequence: TGTGCCACAGAGGGTGGCTCCTACAATGAGCAGTTCTTC. Drawing the rest from reference TRBV11-2 and TRBJ2-1, the complete variable domain is EAGVAQSPRYKIIEKRQSVAFWCNPISGHATLYWYQQILGQGPKLLIQFQNNGVVDDSQLPKDRFSAERLKGVDSTLKIQPAKLEDSAVYLCATEGGSYNEQFFGPGTRLTVL.

The chain uses TRBV6-6 and TRBJ2-1; 8 bases agree with TRBD2. Germline V gives CDR1 MNHNY, CDR2 SVGAGI (reference sequence). The CDR3 has 15 amino acids. The ends lost 8 bases at V and 4 bases at J; junction bases unmatched: 10. The CDR3 loop is CASLPSGPSYNEQFF. In DNA, the CDR3 is TGTGCCAGCTTACCTAGCGGGCCCTCTTACAATGAGCAGTTCTTC.

The V and J genes are TRBV28 and TRBJ1-5; tentative D call: TRBD1 (5 bases). This CDR3 is built from 15 residues. Germline-derived CDR1 and CDR2 are MDHEN and SYDVKM. V was trimmed by 6 bases and J by 2 bases, leaving 14 bases between them. CDR3 bases: TGTGCCAGCAGAGCCCCGGGGACGGGCAATCAGCCCCAGCATTTT. Its protein product is CASRAPGTGNQPQHF.

The chain couples TRBV5-1 to TRBJ2-2, with a possible D match to TRBD1 (6 bases). The CDR3 is 16 residues long. Germline V gives CDR1 SGHRS, CDR2 YFSETQ. The V end lost 4 bases, the J end lost 0 bases, and 13 bases lay between the germline ends. CDR3 sequence (DNA): TGCGCCAGCAGCCCGGTGACAGGAACGAACACCGGGGAGCTGTTTTTT. Translated: CASSPVTGTNTGELFF.

This clone showed up just a few times. The V gene is TRBV19, the J gene TRBJ2-7, with TRBD2 matching 8 bases. The germline CDR1 and CDR2 sequences are LNHDA and SQIVND (reference sequence). V lost 7 bases to trimming and J lost 4 bases; unmatched junction nucleotides: 6. The CDR3 is 13 residues long. The CDR3 DNA is TGTGCCAGTAAACTAGCGGATTCGTACGAGCAGTACTTC. The encoded protein is CASKLADSYEQYF.

This chain uses TRBV11-2 with TRBJ2-7, with 10 bases that match TRBD2. In germline, CDR1 is SGHAT, CDR2 FQNNGV. The CDR3 loop spans 16 amino acids. Trimming removed 4 bases from V and 4 bases from J; junction bases left unmatched: 10. The CDR3 reads CASSSISGRITYEQYF. In nucleotides, the CDR3 is TGTGCCAGCAGCTCAATTAGCGGGAGGATTACTTACGAGCAGTACTTC. Full variable domain (rest looked up from reference TRBV11-2 and TRBJ2-7): EAGVAQSPRYKIIEKRQSVAFWCNPISGHATLYWYQQILGQGPKLLIQFQNNGVVDDSQLPKDRFSAERLKGVDSTLKIQPAKLEDSAVYLCASSSISGRITYEQYFGPGTRLTVT.

CDR3 region: CASSYGSGQGGYEQYF. CDR3 nucleotides: TGTGCCAGCAGTTACGGCTCGGGACAGGGAGGGTACGAGCAGTACTTC. The V and J genes are TRBV6-5 and TRBJ2-7, with 9 bases identical to TRBD1. V shed 2 bases and J 4 bases; nucleotides not matched to a gene: 9. CDR1 is MNHEY and CDR2 is SVGAGI in the germline V gene. The CDR3 is 16 amino acids.

This clone was observed a handful of times. The V gene is TRBV14, the J gene TRBJ2-7; TRBD1 aligns across 8 bases. CDR3 length equals 14 residues. V was pared by 2 bases and J by 6 bases, with 6 bases of the junction left unmatched. The germline V gene encodes CDR1 SGHDN and CDR2 FVKESK. CDR3 sequence reads: CASSQTDREAEQYF. The CDR3 DNA follows: TGTGCCAGCAGCCAAACGGACAGGGAGGCCGAGCAGTACTTC.

The J gene is TRBJ2-1, the V gene TRBV7-6; 7 nucleotides align to TRBD1. The CDR3 consists of 14 residues. Germline CDR1 and CDR2: SGHVS and FNYEAQ. V shed 10 bases and J 3 bases; nucleotides not matched to a gene: 9. CDR3 in amino acids: CATTDRDNYNEQFF. Written as DNA, the CDR3 is TGTGCCACCACTGACAGGGATAACTACAATGAGCAGTTCTTC.

The chain links TRBV28 to TRBJ2-7; TRBD2 agrees at 10 bases. The CDR3 length is 13 residues. V trimming: 9 bases; J trimming: 2 bases; junction bases outside the gene matches: 4. CDR1 and CDR2 (germline): MDHEN, SYDVKM. CDR3 DNA: TGTGCCAGTGGACTAGCGGTAACCTACGAGCAGTACTTC. Its translation: CASGLAVTYEQYF.

This rearrangement joins TRBV18 to TRBJ2-1; 7 positions agree with TRBD2. The CDR3 contains 15 residues. V gave up 2 bases and J gave up 5 bases; unmatched junction bases: 6. Germline CDR1 is KGHSH and CDR2 is LQKENI. This chain's CDR3 is CASSPTLALDNEQFF. CDR3 nucleotides: TGTGCCAGCTCACCAACACTAGCGCTCGACAATGAGCAGTTCTTC.

The chain employs TRBV13 and TRBJ2-1; 9 bases align to TRBD1. V lost 0 bases to trimming and J lost 8 bases; unmatched junction nucleotides: 11. From germline, CDR1 is PRHDT and CDR2 FYEKMQ (reference sequence). This CDR3 contains 17 residues. CDR3 amino acids: CASSLGLGQGMVDEQFF. The CDR3 DNA is TGTGCCAGCAGCTTAGGCCTGGGACAGGGAATGGTAGATGAGCAGTTCTTC.

This sequence joins TRBV14 and TRBJ2-7, with 8 bases fitting TRBD2. Germline CDR1 SGHDN, CDR2 FVKESK. The CDR3 has 15 amino acids. V lost 1 base to trimming and J lost 5 bases; unmatched junction nucleotides: 7. CDR3 nucleotides: TGTGCCAGCAGCCAAGTGAACGGGAGGGCCAACGAGCAGTACTTC. Amino acid sequence: CASSQVNGRANEQYF.

This clone turned up a few times. V usage is TRBV5-1 and J usage is TRBJ1-1, with 8 bases lining up with TRBD1. Germline loops: CDR1 SGHRS, CDR2 YFSETQ. V dropped 1 base and J dropped 4; count of bases not matched to a gene: 6. This CDR3 has 15 residues. CDR3 bases: TGCGCCAGCAGCTTGACCGGGACAGGATTCACTGAAGCTTTCTTT. Amino acid sequence: CASSLTGTGFTEAFF. The full variable domain, completed using reference TRBV5-1 and TRBJ1-1, is KAGVTQTPRYLIKTRGQQVTLSCSPISGHRSVSWYQQTPGQGLQFLFEYFSETQRNKGNFPGRFSGRQFSNSRSEMNVSTLELGDSALYLCASSLTGTGFTEAFFGQGTRLTVV.

The CDR3 DNA reads as TGTGCCAGCAGCCGGACGGAATACGAGCAGTACTTC. Encoded protein: CASSRTEYEQYF. The chain uses TRBV7-9 and TRBJ2-7; no firm D call. V shed 5 bases and J shed 4 bases, with 9 bases lying between them. The CDR3 is 12 residues long. CDR1 and CDR2 (germline): SEHNR, FQNEAQ (reference sequence).

This clone has only one observation. V is TRBV14 and J is TRBJ1-2; 7 nucleotides align to TRBD1. The V and J ends lost 0 bases and 5 bases, in that order; junction bases with no gene match: 6. This CDR3 is 15 amino acids long. Germline loops: CDR1 SGHDN, CDR2 FVKESK. The CDR3 here is CASSQEVRGIYGYTF. Written as DNA, the CDR3 is TGTGCCAGCAGCCAAGAGGTCAGGGGGATTTATGGCTACACCTTC.

The genes are TRBV5-5 and TRBJ2-7; TRBD2 is a possible D gene (5 bases). The V end lost 4 bases, the J end lost 4 bases, and 9 bases lay between the germline ends. The length of the CDR3 is 12 residues. Per germline, CDR1 SGHKS and CDR2 YYEKEE (reference sequence). CDR3 nucleotide sequence: TGTGCCAGCAGCCATCCGGGGTACGAGCAGTACTTC. Translated: CASSHPGYEQYF. The full variable domain, rest sourced from reference TRBV5-5 and TRBJ2-7, is DAGVTQSPTHLIKTRGQQVTLRCSPISGHKSVSWYQQVLGQGPQFIFQYYEKEERGRGNFPDRFSARQFPNYSSELNVNALLLGDSALYLCASSHPGYEQYFGPGTRLTVT.

This chain joins TRBV19 and TRBJ1-2; TRBD1 might be the D (6 bases). The CDR3 length is 13 residues. The ends were cut back, 1 base at V and 6 bases at J, with 9 bases in the middle. Germline V gene data show CDR1 as LNHDA and CDR2 as SQIVND (reference sequence). The CDR3 coding sequence is TGTGCCAGTAGTATAGCGTCAGGGGATGGCTACACCTTC. Amino acids: CASSIASGDGYTF.

The rearrangement joins TRBV29-1 to TRBJ2-1; 13 nucleotides agree with TRBD2. Trimming took 6 bases from V and 8 from J; bases not matched to a gene: 7. CDR1 and CDR2 from the germline V gene are SQVTM and ANQGSEA. The CDR3 is made up of 14 amino acids. The CDR3 coding sequence is TGCAGCGTGATAGGACTAGCGGGAGCCTATGAGCAGTTCTTC. Protein sequence: CSVIGLAGAYEQFF.